This T cell receptor beta chain is from a study of T cell responses to AZD1222 COVID-19 vaccine. As for the study in general: Combined were second doses at about 4 or about 12 weeks.

The CDR3 length is 15 residues. Germline lookup yields CDR1 MNHNS and CDR2 SASEGT. Trimming cost V 3 bases and J 1 base; bases outside gene matches: 3. As concerns this clone: No antigen is known for it.

Repertoires were generated with immunoSEQ multiplex PCR, while TCRdb's copy carries only in-frame clones and drops some. The repertoire holds about 120,000 clones, with 92% as singletons. General study results and limits: Variant regions that are unmutated are reportedly the target of nearly half of spike-specific TCRs. A rise in Spike-specific TCR breadth and depth followed two AZD1222 doses.

The sequence was obtained from an adult in good health. The sample in question was peripheral blood, obtained on day 0 of AZD1222 vaccination. The chain employs TRBV6-1 and TRBJ1-2; 9 bases are shared with TRBD1. This CDR3 reads CASSETGGINYGYTF. CDR3 coding DNA: TGTGCCAGCAGTGAGACAGGGGGAATTAACTATGGCTACACCTTC.